This TCR beta chain was recovered during a study of T cells expressing NK-cell markers. Study-wide background: Beta-chain profiling covered CD3+CD56+NKG2C+, CD3+CD56+NKG2C- and CD3+CD56-NKG2C+ sorted subsets.

TCRdb reprocessed the 5' RACE reads and reports one entry per CDR3 protein, with no DNA. The sample yields a few hundred thousand distinct CDR3 sequences, of which the top ten take up about 5.2%. Germline V gene data show CDR1 as MNHEY and CDR2 as SVGAGI. This CDR3 has 15 amino acids. Source material: blood T cells: a sorted CD56 or NKG2C T cell subset, CD4+ or CD8+ T cells, or bulk PBMC T cells (not recorded which). This receptor was identified in a man aged 18-75 years in good health. The J gene is TRBJ2-7, the V gene TRBV6-5; TCRdb reports TRBD1, a call that lacks DNA to check it against. CDR3 in amino acids: CASSYGDPATYEQYF.